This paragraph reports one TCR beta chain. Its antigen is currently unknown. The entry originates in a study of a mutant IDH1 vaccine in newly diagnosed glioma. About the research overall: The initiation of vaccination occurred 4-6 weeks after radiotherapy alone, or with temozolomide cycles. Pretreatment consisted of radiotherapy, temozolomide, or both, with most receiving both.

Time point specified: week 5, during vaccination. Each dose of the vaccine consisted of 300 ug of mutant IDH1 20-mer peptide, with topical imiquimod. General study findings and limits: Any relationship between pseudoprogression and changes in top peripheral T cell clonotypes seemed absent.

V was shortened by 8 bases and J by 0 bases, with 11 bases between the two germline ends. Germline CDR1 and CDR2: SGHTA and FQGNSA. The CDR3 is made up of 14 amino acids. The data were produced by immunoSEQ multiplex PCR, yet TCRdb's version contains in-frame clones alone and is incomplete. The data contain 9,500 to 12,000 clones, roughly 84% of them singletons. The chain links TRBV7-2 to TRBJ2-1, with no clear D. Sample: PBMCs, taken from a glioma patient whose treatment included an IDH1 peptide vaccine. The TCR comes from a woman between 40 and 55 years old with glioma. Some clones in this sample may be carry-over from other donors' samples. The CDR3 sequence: CASGPWPSYNEQFF. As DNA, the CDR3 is TGTGCCAGCGGGCCGTGGCCCTCCTACAATGAGCAGTTCTTC.